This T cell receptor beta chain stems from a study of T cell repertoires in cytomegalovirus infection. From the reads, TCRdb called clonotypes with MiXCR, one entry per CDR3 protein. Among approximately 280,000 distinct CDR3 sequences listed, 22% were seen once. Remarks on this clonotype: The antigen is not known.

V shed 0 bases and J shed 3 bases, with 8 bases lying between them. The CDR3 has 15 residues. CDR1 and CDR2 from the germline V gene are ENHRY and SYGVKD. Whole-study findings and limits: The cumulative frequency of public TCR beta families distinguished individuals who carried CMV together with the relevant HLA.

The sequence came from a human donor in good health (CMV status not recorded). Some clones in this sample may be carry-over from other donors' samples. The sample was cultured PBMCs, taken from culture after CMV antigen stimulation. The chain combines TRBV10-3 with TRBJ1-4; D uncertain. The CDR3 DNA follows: TGTGCCATCAGTGAGTCTTCGGGGTCTAATGAAAAACTGTTTTTT. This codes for CAISESSGSNEKLFF.